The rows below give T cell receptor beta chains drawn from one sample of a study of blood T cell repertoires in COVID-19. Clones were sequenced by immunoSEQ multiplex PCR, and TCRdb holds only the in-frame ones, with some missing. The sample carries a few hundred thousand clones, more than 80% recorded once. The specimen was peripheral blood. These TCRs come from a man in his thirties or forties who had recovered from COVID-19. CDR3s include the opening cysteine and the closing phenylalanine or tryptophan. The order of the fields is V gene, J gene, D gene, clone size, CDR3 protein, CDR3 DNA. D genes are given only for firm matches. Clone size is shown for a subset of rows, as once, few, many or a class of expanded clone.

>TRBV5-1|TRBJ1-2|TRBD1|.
CASSFPGQGSYGYTF
TGCGCCAGCAGCTTTCCGGGACAGGGGAGCTATGGCTACACCTTC
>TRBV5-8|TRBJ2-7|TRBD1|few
CASTRTGVYEQYF
TGTGCCAGCACCCGGACAGGGGTCTACGAGCAGTACTTC
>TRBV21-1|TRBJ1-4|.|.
CASSKWLKAGGWTNEKLFF
TGTGCCAGCAGCAAATGGTTGAAGGCAGGGGGCTGGACTAATGAAAAACTGTTTTTT
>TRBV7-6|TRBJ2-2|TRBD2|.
CASSLAPGGAGELFF
TGTGCCAGCAGCTTAGCCCCTGGGGGGGCCGGGGAGCTGTTTTTT
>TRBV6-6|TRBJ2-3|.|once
CASSYIAISTDTQYF
TGTGCCAGCAGTTATATAGCGATCAGTACAGATACGCAGTATTTT
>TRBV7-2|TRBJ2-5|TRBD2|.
CASSLEGGSRGASQYF
TGTGCCAGCAGCTTAGAGGGCGGTTCGCGGGGGGCTTCACAGTACTTC
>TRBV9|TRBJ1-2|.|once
CASSVGQTNYGYTF
TGTGCCAGCAGCGTAGGACAGACCAACTATGGCTACACCTTC
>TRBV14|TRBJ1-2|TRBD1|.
CASSRPDRADGYTF
TGTGCCAGCAGCCGACCGGACAGGGCTGATGGCTACACCTTC
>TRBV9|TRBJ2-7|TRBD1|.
CASSVGWGQHYEQYF
TGTGCCAGCAGCGTAGGATGGGGACAGCACTACGAGCAGTACTTC
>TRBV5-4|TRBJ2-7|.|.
CASSPGNEQYF
TGTGCCAGCAGCCCGGGGAACGAGCAGTACTTC
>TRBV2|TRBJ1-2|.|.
CASSQGRDYGYTF
TGTGCCAGCAGTCAGGGGCGAGACTATGGCTACACCTTC
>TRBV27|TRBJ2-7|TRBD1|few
CASSLGTGFYEQYF
TGTGCCAGCAGCCTTGGGACAGGGTTCTACGAGCAGTACTTC
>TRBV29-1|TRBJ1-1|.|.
CSVASTEAFF
TGCAGCGTTGCTAGTACTGAAGCTTTCTTT
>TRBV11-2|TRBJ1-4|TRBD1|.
CASSLDRADEKLFF
TGTGCCAGCAGCCTAGACAGGGCGGATGAAAAACTGTTTTTT
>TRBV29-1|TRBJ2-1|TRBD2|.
CSARLAVYNEQFF
TGCAGCGCCAGACTAGCGGTTTACAATGAGCAGTTCTTC
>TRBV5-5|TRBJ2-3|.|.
CASSWAGRRTDTQYF
TGTGCCAGCAGCTGGGCGGGACGCCGCACAGATACGCAGTATTTT
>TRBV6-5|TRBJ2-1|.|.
CASSYLSAGWNEQFF
TGTGCCAGCAGTTACTTATCGGCGGGGTGGAATGAGCAGTTCTTC
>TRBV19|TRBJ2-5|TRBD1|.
CASRTGGAVETQYF
TGTGCCAGTAGGACAGGGGGGGCTGTGGAGACCCAGTACTTC
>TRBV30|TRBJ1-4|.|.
CAWSSRPEEGEKLFF
TGTGCCTGGAGTTCCCGTCCGGAGGAGGGTGAAAAACTGTTTTTT
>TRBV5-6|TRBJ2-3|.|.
CASSLAAGLGADTQYF
TGTGCCAGCAGCTTGGCGGCGGGTTTAGGAGCAGATACGCAGTATTTT
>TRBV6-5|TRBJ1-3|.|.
CASSLSRGSGNTIYF
TGTGCCAGCAGTTTAAGTAGGGGGTCTGGAAACACCATATATTTT
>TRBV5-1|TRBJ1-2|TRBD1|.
CASSVGQPYTF
TGCGCCAGCAGCGTGGGACAGCCGTACACCTTC
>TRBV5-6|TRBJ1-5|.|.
CASSLGAGYQPQHF
TGTGCCAGCAGCTTGGGGGCGGGATATCAGCCCCAGCATTTT
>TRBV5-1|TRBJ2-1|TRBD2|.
CASSETSGSSYNEQFF
TGCGCCAGCAGCGAGACTAGCGGAAGCTCCTACAATGAGCAGTTCTTC
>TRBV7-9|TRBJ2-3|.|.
CASSFGGHFTDTQYF
TGTGCCAGCAGCTTTGGGGGACACTTCACAGATACGCAGTATTTT
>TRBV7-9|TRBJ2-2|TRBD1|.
CASSSQLGDRGHTGELFF
TGTGCCAGCAGCTCCCAGCTGGGGGACAGGGGCCACACCGGGGAGCTGTTTTTT
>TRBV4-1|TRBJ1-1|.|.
CASSQDYISNTEAFF
TGCGCCAGCAGCCAAGATTACATCTCGAACACTGAAGCTTTCTTT
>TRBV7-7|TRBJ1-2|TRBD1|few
CASSLVAGGSYGYTF
TGTGCCAGCAGCTTAGTAGCAGGGGGCTCCTATGGCTACACCTTC
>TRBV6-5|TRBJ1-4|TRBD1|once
CASSYQTGGEEKLFF
TGTGCCAGCAGTTACCAAACAGGGGGCGAGGAAAAACTGTTTTTT
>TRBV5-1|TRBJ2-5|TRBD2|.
CASSLLPSGGQETQYF
TGCGCCAGCAGCTTGTTACCTAGCGGGGGCCAAGAGACCCAGTACTTC
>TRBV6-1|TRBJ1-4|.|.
CASSEAGILQGGGFF
TGTGCCAGCAGTGAAGCGGGTATTCTGCAGGGAGGAGGGTTTTTT
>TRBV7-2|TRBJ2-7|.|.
CASSRQGDSLEQYF
TGTGCCAGCAGCCGTCAGGGGGACTCCCTGGAGCAGTACTTC
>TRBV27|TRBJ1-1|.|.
CASSLSQLGNTEAFF
TGTGCCAGCAGTTTATCCCAACTAGGGAACACTGAAGCTTTCTTT
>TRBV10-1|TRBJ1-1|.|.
CATSRQANTEAFF
TGCGCCACCTCCAGACAGGCGAACACTGAAGCTTTCTTT
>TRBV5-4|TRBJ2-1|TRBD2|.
CASSSLASGGNNEQFF
TGTGCCAGCAGCTCCTTAGCTAGCGGGGGGAACAATGAGCAGTTCTTC
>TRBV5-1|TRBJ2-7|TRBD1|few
CASSVGTGSYEQYF
TGCGCCAGCAGCGTCGGGACAGGGAGCTACGAGCAGTACTTC
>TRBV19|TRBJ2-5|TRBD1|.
CASSMYLIGTGDGIQETQYF
TGTGCCAGTAGTATGTACCTTATCGGGACAGGGGACGGTATACAAGAGACCCAGTACTTC
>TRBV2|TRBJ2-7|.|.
CASSAVSEQYF
TGTGCCAGCAGTGCCGTGTCGGAGCAGTACTTC
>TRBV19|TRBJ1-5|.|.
CASSTWKGSTNWEDLYSNQPQHF
TGTGCCAGTAGTACCTGGAAAGGGTCTACTAATTGGGAGGATTTGTATAGCAATCAGCCCCAGCATTTT
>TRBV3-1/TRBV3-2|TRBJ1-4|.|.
CASSDPGTYVEKLFF
TGTGCCAGCAGCGACCCCGGGACATATGTCGAAAAACTGTTTTTT
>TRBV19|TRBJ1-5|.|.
CASSTRTVRAQPQHF
TGTGCCAGTAGTACCCGGACAGTGAGGGCACAGCCCCAGCATTTT
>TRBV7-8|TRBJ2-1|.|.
CASSLEPLSSYNEQFF
TGTGCCAGCAGCTTAGAACCGCTGAGCTCCTACAATGAGCAGTTCTTC
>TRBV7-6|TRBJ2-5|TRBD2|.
CASSFLGRTRAGQTQYF
TGTGCCAGCAGCTTTTTGGGGCGGACTAGAGCGGGTCAGACCCAGTACTTC
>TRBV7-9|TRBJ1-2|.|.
CASDPGSFDGYTF
TGTGCCAGCGACCCGGGATCCTTCGATGGCTACACCTTC
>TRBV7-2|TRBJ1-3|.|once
CASSTGQRAGNTIYF
TGTGCCAGCAGCACCGGACAGAGAGCTGGAAACACCATATATTTT
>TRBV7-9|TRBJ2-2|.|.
CASSSPGAANTGELFF
TGTGCCAGCAGCTCACCAGGGGCCGCGAACACCGGGGAGCTGTTTTTT
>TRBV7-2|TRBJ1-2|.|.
CASGLVERRYGYTF
TGTGCCAGCGGATTGGTGGAGAGGCGATATGGCTACACCTTC
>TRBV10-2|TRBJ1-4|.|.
CASSEKSRSLFDEKLFF
TGCGCCAGCAGTGAAAAAAGCCGGTCACTTTTCGATGAAAAACTGTTTTTT
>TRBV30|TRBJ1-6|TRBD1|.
CAWSVPTGDMYNSPLHF
TGTGCCTGGAGTGTACCCACAGGGGATATGTATAATTCACCCCTCCACTTT
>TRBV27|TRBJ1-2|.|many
CASKGPNSYGYTF
TGTGCCAGCAAGGGGCCTAATTCGTATGGCTACACCTTC
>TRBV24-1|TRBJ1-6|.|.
CATSDLARGSSYNSPLHF
TGTGCCACCAGTGATCTGGCCAGAGGAAGCTCCTATAATTCACCCCTCCACTTT
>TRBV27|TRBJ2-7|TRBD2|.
CASSLKSGGAGYEQYF
TGTGCCAGCAGTCTAAAGAGCGGGGGGGCCGGGTACGAGCAGTACTTC
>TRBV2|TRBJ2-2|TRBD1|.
CASGRDSATGELFF
TGTGCCAGCGGACGGGACAGTGCCACCGGGGAGCTGTTTTTT